What follows describes a single TCR beta chain. Antigen unknown. This CDR3 is built from 13 residues. The germline V gene has CDR1 LNHDA and CDR2 SQIVND (reference sequence). Trimming left V 6 bases short and J 0 bases short, with 6 bases between. Sampling of blood occurred at baseline, cycle 4 day 1, and cycle 7 day 1. This entry belongs to a study of OX40 agonist ivuxolimab in advanced cancers. Study-wide context: In three patients, partial responses were observed, one with hepatocellular carcinoma and two with cutaneous melanoma.

The study's findings and limits: On average, CD8+ T cells showed a greater number of expanded clones than CD4+.

Clones were read by immunoSEQ multiplex PCR, and TCRdb kept only the in-frame ones, dropping some. The sample has tens of thousands of clones; roughly 88% are singletons. The genes are TRBV19 and TRBJ1-3; D remains ambiguous. The sample here was CD4+ or CD8+ T cells sorted from blood, taken in a trial of the OX40 agonist ivuxolimab. The sequence came from an adult with an advanced solid tumor such as melanoma, head and neck, liver or kidney cancer. The CDR3 protein is CASSRNSGNTIYF. DNA for the CDR3: TGTGCCAGTAGCAGAAACTCTGGAAACACCATATATTTT.